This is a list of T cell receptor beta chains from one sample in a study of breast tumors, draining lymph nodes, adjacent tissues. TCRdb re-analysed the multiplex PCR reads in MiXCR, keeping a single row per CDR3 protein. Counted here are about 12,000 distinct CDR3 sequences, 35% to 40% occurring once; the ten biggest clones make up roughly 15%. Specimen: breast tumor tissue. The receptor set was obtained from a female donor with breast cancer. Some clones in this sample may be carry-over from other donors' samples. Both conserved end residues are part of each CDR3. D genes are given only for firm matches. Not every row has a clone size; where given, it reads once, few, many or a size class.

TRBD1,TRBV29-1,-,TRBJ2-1,TGCAGCGTTGTTGGACAGGGCCCCTACAATGAGCAGTTCTTC,CSVVGQGPYNEQFF
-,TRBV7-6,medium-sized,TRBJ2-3,TGTGCCAGCAGCTTATATGGTCAACCCACAGATACGCAGTATTTT,CASSLYGQPTDTQYF
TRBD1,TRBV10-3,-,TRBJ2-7,TGTGCCATCAGTTTACAGGGGGCAGCCTACGAGCAGTACTTC,CAISLQGAAYEQYF
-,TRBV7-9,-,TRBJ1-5,TGTGTCAGCAGCCCGAGTCGGGGAGGCCAGCCCCAGCATTTT,CVSSPSRGGQPQHF
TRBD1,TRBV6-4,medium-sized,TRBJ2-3,TGTGCCAGCAGTGACGGACAGGGAATGGCAGATACGCAGTATTTT,CASSDGQGMADTQYF
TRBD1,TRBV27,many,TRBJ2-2,TGTGCCAGCAGTTCCGACAGGGGGCATGCCACCGGGGAGCTGTTTTTT,CASSSDRGHATGELFF
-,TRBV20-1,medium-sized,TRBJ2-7,TGCAGTGCTAGAGAAGGCGGGGCCCCCTACGAGCAGTACTTC,CSAREGGAPYEQYF
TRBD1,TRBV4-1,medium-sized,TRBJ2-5,TGCGCCAGCAGCCTAAGGACAGGGGGCTGGGAGACCCAGTACTTC,CASSLRTGGWETQYF
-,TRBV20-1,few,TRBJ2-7,TGCAGTGCTTTCGCCGGGACATCGGCCTACGAGCAGTACTTC,CSAFAGTSAYEQYF
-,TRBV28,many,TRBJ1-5,TGTGCCAGCAGTTTCCGGACAGATACTAGCAATCAGCCCCAGCATTTT,CASSFRTDTSNQPQHF
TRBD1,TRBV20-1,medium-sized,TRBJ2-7,TGCAGTGCGGACAGGGGTAGCCTGACCTACGAGCAGTACTTC,CSADRGSLTYEQYF
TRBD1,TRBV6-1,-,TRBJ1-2,TGTGCCAGCAGTGAGAGACAGGGGGGGTATGGCTACACCTTC,CASSERQGGYGYTF
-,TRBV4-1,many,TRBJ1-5,TGCGCCAGCAGCCAAGATGAGAGGGGGCCCCAGCATTTT,CASSQDERGPQHF
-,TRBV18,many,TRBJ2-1,TGTGCCAGCTCACTACGAATCGAGCAGTTCTTC,CASSLRIEQFF
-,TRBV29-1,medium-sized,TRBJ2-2,TGCAGCGTGCGGCCCCGGAACACCGGGGAGCTGTTTTTT,CSVRPRNTGELFF
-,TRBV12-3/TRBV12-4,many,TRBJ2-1,TGTGCCAGCAGTTTTTCAGGGGTCGATGAGCAGTTCTTC,CASSFSGVDEQFF
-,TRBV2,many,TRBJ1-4,TGTGCCACTACAACATGGGATCGGGCCCGACCTCAAGAACTGTTTTTT,CATTTWDRARPQELFF
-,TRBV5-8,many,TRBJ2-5,TGTGCCAGCAGCGTTACAGGGAGGATGCAAGAGACCCAGTACTTC,CASSVTGRMQETQYF
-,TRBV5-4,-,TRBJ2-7,TGTGCCAGCAGCCGCGGTAGCAGTTCAGATCAGGAGCAGTACTTC,CASSRGSSSDQEQYF
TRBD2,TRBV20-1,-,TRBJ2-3,TGCAGTGCTAGAGGGGCTAGCGGGACAGATACGCAGTATTTT,CSARGASGTDTQYF
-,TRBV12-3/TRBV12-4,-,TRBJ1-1,TGTGCCAGCAGTTTTCGTTCGCCTCCAACTGAAGCTTTCTTT,CASSFRSPPTEAFF
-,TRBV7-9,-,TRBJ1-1,TGTGCCAGCAGCTTATCCCCCGGCGCTGAAGCTTTCTTT,CASSLSPGAEAFF
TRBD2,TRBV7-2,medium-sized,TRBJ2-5,TGTGCCAGCAGCCCGACTAGCGGAACAGAGACCCAGTACTTC,CASSPTSGTETQYF
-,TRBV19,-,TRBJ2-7,TGTGCCAGTAGTAACAGGGACACGAACACCTACGAGCAGTACTTC,CASSNRDTNTYEQYF
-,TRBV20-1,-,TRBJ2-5,TGCAGTGCTAGAGAAATAGGCGAGCAAGAGACCCAGTACTTC,CSAREIGEQETQYF
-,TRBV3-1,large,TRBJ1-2,TGTGCCAGCAGCCAAGATTCGGACAGCCAGACCTATGGCTACACCTTC,CASSQDSDSQTYGYTF
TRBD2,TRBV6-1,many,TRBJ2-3,TGTGCCAGCAGTGAAGCAGCGGGGGGCACAGATACGCAGTATTTT,CASSEAAGGTDTQYF
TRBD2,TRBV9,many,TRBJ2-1,TGTGCCAGCAGCGCCCTAGCGGGGGGGCCCAATGAGCAGTTCTTC,CASSALAGGPNEQFF
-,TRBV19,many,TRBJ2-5,TGTGCCAGTAAGAACCTTAACGGCGGGACGGAGACCCAGTACTTC,CASKNLNGGTETQYF
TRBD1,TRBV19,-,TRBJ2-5,TGTGCCAGTAGCGCCGACAGGGATACCCAGTACTTC,CASSADRDTQYF